The present entry profiles one T cell receptor beta chain with its context. TCRdb itself ran the 5' RACE reads through MiXCR, one entry per CDR3 protein. The repertoire consists of about 130,000 distinct CDR3 sequences, with around 27% occurring once and the leading ten covering roughly 24%. The CDR3 has 15 amino acids. Germline V gives CDR1 SGDLS, CDR2 YYNGEE. After removal of 0 bases from V and 5 bases from J, the junction contained 8 bases not matched to a gene. The entry originates in a study of T-cell memory formation after mild COVID-19. The sequence derives from an adult woman who had mild COVID-19 (a few samples of this study predate the infection). Cell type and time point are not known. Sequencing used PBMCs or a T cell subset sorted from them (not recorded which). The chain couples TRBV9 to TRBJ2-7; 7 bases are shared with TRBD2. The CDR3 here is CASSVGGGLAHEQYF. CDR3 DNA: TGTGCCAGCAGCGTAGGGGGGGGACTGGCCCACGAGCAGTACTTC.